The present TCR beta chain was sequenced within a study of blood T cell repertoires in COVID-19. Study-wide background: Acute-phase and convalescent COVID-19 samples originated in the United States, Italy and Spain. PBMCs, B-cell-depleted T cells, or T cells were the source of the cDNA or gDNA that made up the material.

The germline V gene encodes CDR1 GTSNPN and CDR2 SVGIG (reference sequence). CDR3 length: 10 amino acids. V dropped 4 bases and J dropped 4 bases, with 2 bases sitting between them. Original methodology: Amplification of reference gene primers was used by the study to estimate nucleated cell counts. Assay: immunoSEQ multiplex PCR; the TCRdb copy retains only in-frame clones and omits some. V and J calls and clone size follow that table, whereas D and trimming were derived from the DNA. The sample includes 100,000 to 120,000 clones, roughly 91% of them seen just once. The V call is TRBV30, the J call TRBJ2-1; D call uncertain. The TCR comes from a woman in her fifties or sixties with acute or convalescent COVID-19. The sample was peripheral blood. CDR3 bases: TGTGCCTGGACTTACAATGAGCAGTTCTTC. Protein sequence: CAWTYNEQFF.